This T cell receptor beta chain was identified in a study of shared clonotypes between healthy human individuals. Study overall: CD8 memory received one plate per donor, CD8 naive two, CD4 memory three and CD4 naive three. Study-level points and caveats: Larger richness was generally estimated for naive than memory subsets. Genetic and exposure-history diversity was limited by the few donors.

As originally analysed: ImmunoSEQ gave junction-only sequences without quality scores, so filtering differed. The method was immunoSEQ multiplex PCR; TCRdb's version includes in-frame clones alone and lacks a portion of them. That table is the source of V, J and clone size, and D and trimming were worked out from the DNA. There are around 510,000 clones in the sample; approximately 95% occur only once, and 0.05% to 0.08% lies in the top ten. The CDR3 runs to 13 residues. Trimming took 8 bases from V and 0 from J, leaving 9 bases between them. CDR1 is MNHEY and CDR2 is SMNVEV in the germline V gene (reference sequence). Note on this clone: Its target is not known.

The sample taken for sequencing was naive CD4+ T cells sorted from blood. Regarding subset: CD45RA+ positively selected. The gene calls are TRBV27 and TRBJ2-3; TRBD2 is a possible D gene (6 bases). This TCR was sampled from a young woman in good health. The CDR3 sequence: CASGGASTDTQYF. The CDR3 DNA sequence: TGTGCCAGCGGCGGGGCTAGCACAGATACGCAGTATTTT.